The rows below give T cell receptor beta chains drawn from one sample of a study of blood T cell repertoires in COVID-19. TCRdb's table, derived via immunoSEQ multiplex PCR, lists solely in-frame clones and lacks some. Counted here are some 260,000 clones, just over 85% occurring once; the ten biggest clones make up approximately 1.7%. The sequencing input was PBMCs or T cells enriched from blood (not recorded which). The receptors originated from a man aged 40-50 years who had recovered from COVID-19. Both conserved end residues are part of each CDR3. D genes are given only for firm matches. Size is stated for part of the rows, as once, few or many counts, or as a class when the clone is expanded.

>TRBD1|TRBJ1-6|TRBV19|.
CASSIQGDSPLHF
TGTGCCAGTAGTATACAGGGGGATTCACCCCTCCACTTT
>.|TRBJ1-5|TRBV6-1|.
CASSEAGGGNQPQHF
TGTGCCAGCAGTGAAGCTGGAGGCGGCAATCAGCCCCAGCATTTT
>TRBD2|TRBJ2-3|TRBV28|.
CASSSREPTDTQYF
TGTGCCAGCAGTTCGCGGGAGCCGACAGATACGCAGTATTTT
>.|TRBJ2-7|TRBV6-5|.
CASSPSRLYYEQYF
TGTGCCAGCAGTCCTAGCCGCCTTTACTACGAGCAGTACTTC
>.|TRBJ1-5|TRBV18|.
CASSPAGQPQHF
TGTGCCAGCTCACCAGCCGGTCAGCCCCAGCATTTT
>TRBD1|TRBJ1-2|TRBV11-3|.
CASSPDRGQGTNYGYTF
TGTGCCAGCAGCCCGGACAGGGGGCAAGGCACTAACTATGGCTACACCTTC
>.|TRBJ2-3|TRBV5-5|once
CATSGLLDGTQYF
TGTGCCACTTCGGGACTCCTTGACGGAACGCAGTATTTT
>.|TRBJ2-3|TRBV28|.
CASSHTGLGTDTQYF
TGTGCCAGCAGTCACACCGGACTGGGCACAGATACGCAGTATTTT
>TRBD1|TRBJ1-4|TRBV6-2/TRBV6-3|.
CASSRSDRINEKLFF
TGTGCCAGCAGTCGCTCGGACAGGATAAATGAAAAACTGTTTTTT
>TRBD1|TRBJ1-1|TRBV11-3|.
CASSPGQGLPQAFF
TGTGCCAGCAGCCCGGGACAGGGGCTCCCCCAAGCTTTCTTT
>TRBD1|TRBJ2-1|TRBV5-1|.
CASSLYFSGGQGNNEQFF
TGCGCCAGCAGCTTGTATTTTTCCGGGGGACAGGGTAACAATGAGCAGTTCTTC
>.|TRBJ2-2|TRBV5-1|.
CASGGDGAGELFF
TGCGCCAGCGGCGGGGACGGTGCCGGGGAGCTGTTTTTT
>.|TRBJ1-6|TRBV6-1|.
CASSEGREGESPLHF
TGTGCCAGCAGTGAAGGACGGGAGGGGGAATCACCCCTCCACTTT
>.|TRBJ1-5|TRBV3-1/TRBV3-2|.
CASSQESGDQPQHF
TGTGCCAGCAGCCAAGAATCAGGGGATCAGCCCCAGCATTTT
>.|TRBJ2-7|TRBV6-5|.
CASRSRVTYEQYF
TGTGCCAGCAGATCGCGGGTTACCTACGAGCAGTACTTC
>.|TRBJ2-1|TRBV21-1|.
CASSKGLAGGPSSGKKSEQFF
TGTGCCAGCAGCAAGGGACTAGCGGGAGGGCCCTCGTCGGGCAAAAAGAGTGAGCAGTTCTTC
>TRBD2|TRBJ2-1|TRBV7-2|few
CASSFSGLSYNEQFF
TGTGCCAGCAGCTTCTCGGGACTATCCTACAATGAGCAGTTCTTC
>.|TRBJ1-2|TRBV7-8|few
CASSLTRDYLFGGMGYTF
TGTGCCAGCAGCTTAACCCGGGACTACCTTTTCGGGGGGATGGGCTACACCTTC
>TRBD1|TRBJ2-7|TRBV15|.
CATSRDYGTGTYEQYF
TGTGCCACCAGCAGAGATTATGGGACAGGGACCTACGAGCAGTACTTC
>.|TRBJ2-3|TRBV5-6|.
CASSETGVRIDTQYF
TGTGCCAGCAGCGAGACGGGGGTCCGAATAGATACGCAGTATTTT
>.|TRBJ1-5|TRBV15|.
CATSRGTDQPQHF
TGTGCCACCAGCAGAGGAACGGATCAGCCCCAGCATTTT
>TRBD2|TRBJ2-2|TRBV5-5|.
CASSLARAGGANTGELFF
TGTGCCAGCAGCTTGGCCAGAGCGGGGGGGGCGAACACCGGGGAGCTGTTTTTT
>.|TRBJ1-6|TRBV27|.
CASSSTTGGASPLHF
TGTGCCAGCAGTTCTACGACAGGAGGCGCTTCACCCCTCCACTTT
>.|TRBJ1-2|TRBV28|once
CASSLSTHYGYTF
TGTGCCAGCAGTTTATCAACACACTATGGCTACACCTTC
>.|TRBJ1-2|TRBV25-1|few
CASTSADIYGYTF
TGTGCCAGCACTTCAGCAGACATCTATGGCTACACCTTC
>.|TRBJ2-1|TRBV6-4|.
CASSATRIEGVLYNEQFF
TGTGCCAGCAGTGCCACCCGAATAGAAGGAGTCTTATACAATGAGCAGTTCTTC
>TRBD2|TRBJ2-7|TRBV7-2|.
CASSRGSGDPYEQYF
TGTGCCAGCAGCCGCGGTAGCGGGGACCCCTACGAGCAGTACTTC
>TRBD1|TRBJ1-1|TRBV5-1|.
CASSLDRGIDTEAFF
TGCGCCAGCAGCTTGGACAGGGGGATTGACACTGAAGCTTTCTTT
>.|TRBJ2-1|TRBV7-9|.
CASLPRTPRDEQFF
TGTGCCAGCCTCCCCCGGACCCCGCGGGATGAGCAGTTCTTC
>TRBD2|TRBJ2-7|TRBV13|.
CASSFGGGAYEQYF
TGTGCCAGCAGCTTTGGCGGGGGGGCGTACGAGCAGTACTTC
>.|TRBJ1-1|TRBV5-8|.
CASSLEGLNTEAFF
TGTGCCAGCAGCTTGGAGGGGTTGAACACTGAAGCTTTCTTT
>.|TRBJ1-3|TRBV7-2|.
CASSLEAGNTIYF
TGTGCCAGTAGTCTGGAGGCCGGAAACACCATATATTTT
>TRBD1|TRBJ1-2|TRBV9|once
CASSVAGQGGGYTF
TGTGCCAGCAGCGTAGCGGGACAGGGTGGAGGCTACACCTTC
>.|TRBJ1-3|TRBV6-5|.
CASSSGENTIYF
TGTGCCAGCAGCTCAGGGGAAAACACCATATATTTT
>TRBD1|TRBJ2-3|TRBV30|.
CAWSTVQGAPGDTQYF
TGTGCCTGGAGCACAGTCCAGGGGGCTCCCGGGGATACGCAGTATTTT
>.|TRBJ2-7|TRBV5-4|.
CASSLEPLARYEQYF
TGTGCCAGCAGCTTGGAGCCCCTAGCGCGCTACGAGCAGTACTTC
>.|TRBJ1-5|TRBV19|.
CASSEGPRLAQHF
TGTGCCAGTAGTGAAGGCCCGAGGCTGGCCCAGCATTTT
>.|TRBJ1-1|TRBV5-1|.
CASSLAPGARTEAFF
TGCGCCAGCAGCTTGGCCCCAGGGGCGAGGACTGAAGCTTTCTTT
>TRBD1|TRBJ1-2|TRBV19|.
CASSDRDRRRYGYTF
TGTGCCAGTAGCGACCGGGACAGACGACGGTATGGCTACACCTTC
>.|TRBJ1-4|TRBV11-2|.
CASSQARLHNEKLFF
TGTGCCAGCAGTCAAGCGCGCCTTCATAATGAAAAACTGTTTTTT
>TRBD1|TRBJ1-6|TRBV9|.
CASSVRQGVGPLHF
TGTGCCAGCAGCGTTCGACAGGGGGTAGGACCCCTCCACTTT
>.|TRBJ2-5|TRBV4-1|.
CASSLPAGIQYF
TGCGCCAGCAGCCTCCCGGCGGGGATCCAGTACTTC
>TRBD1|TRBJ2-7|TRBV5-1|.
CASSLARGYEQYF
TGCGCCAGCAGCTTGGCCAGGGGGTACGAGCAGTACTTC
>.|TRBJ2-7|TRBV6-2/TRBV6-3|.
CASSNPQGNYYEQYF
TGTGCCAGCAGCAACCCTCAGGGAAATTACTACGAGCAGTACTTC
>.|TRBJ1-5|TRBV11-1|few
CASSLGRGHGPQHF
TGTGCCAGCAGCTTAGGCAGGGGCCACGGGCCCCAGCATTTT
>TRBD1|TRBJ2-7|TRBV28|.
CASSLSLGRGRGQYF
TGTGCCAGCAGTTTGTCTTTGGGCAGGGGGCGCGGGCAGTACTTC
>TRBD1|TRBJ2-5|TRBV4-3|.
CASSQTRSGTEQETQYF
TGCGCCAGCAGCCAAACCCGCTCTGGGACAGAACAAGAGACCCAGTACTTC
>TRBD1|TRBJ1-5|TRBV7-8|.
CASSSNTGVQPQHF
TGTGCCAGCAGCTCAAACACAGGGGTCCAGCCCCAGCATTTT
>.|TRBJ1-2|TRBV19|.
CASSIRGRIYGYTF
TGTGCCAGTAGTATACGAGGGCGCATCTATGGCTACACCTTC
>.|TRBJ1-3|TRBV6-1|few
CASSDRGLGNTIYF
TGTGCCAGCAGTGACCGCGGTCTTGGAAACACCATATATTTT